Presented here are 17 T cell receptor beta chains from one specimen sequenced in a study of vaccination and CD4 T cells after COVID-19. The treatment denotes: roughly 11-day PBMC culture with coronavirus spike peptide pools or control peptides (ViraFEST assay). For these TCRs, the target antigens are not known. The Oncomine TCR Beta short-read assay was what sequenced the DNA obtained from cultured CD4+ T cells. One entry per CDR3 protein, called by TCRdb with MiXCR from the PCR reads. The table has approximately 12,000 distinct CDR3 sequences, 44% seen once. The sample was CD4+ T cells from blood, cultured in vitro. The source is a human donor who had recovered from COVID-19.

Here the CDR3 DNA reads TGTGCCAGCGGGAGATGGACTAGCGGGGGGGAGGGCACAGATACGCAGTATTTT. Its protein is CASGRWTSGGEGTDTQYF. The V and J genes are TRBV2 and TRBJ2-3; TRBD2 aligns across 15 bases. The CDR3 is 18 amino acids. Germline assignment: CDR1 SNHLY and CDR2 FYNNEI. V gave up 8 bases and J gave up 1 base; unmatched junction bases: 10.

The chain joins TRBV20-1 to TRBJ1-1, with unresolved D. This CDR3 is built from 13 residues. Trimming took off 5 bases at V and 4 bases at J, with 14 bases between the two ends. The germline CDR1 and CDR2 sequences are DFQATT and SNEGSKA (reference sequence). CDR3: CSAVLNRRTEAFF. In DNA, the CDR3 is TGCAGTGCTGTCTTAAACAGACGCACTGAAGCTTTCTTT.

This clonotype was counted only a few times. J is TRBJ2-3 and V is TRBV20-1; a weak D match, TRBD2 (6 bases). CDR1 and CDR2 (germline): DFQATT, SNEGSKA (reference sequence). The CDR3 extends over 14 amino acids. The V end lost 0 bases, the J end lost 3 bases, and 10 bases lay between the germline ends. The DNA of the CDR3 is TGCAGTGCTAGAGATCCCGCGGGGACAGATACGCAGTATTTT. Its protein is CSARDPAGTDTQYF.

The chain couples TRBV7-2 to TRBJ1-5; possible D gene TRBD1, 6 bases. The germline V and J ends were trimmed by 1 base and 5 bases, with 12 bases remaining between them. The CDR3 runs 15 residues. CDR1 SGHTA and CDR2 FQGNSA come from the germline V gene. CDR3 in DNA: TGTGCCAGCAGCTTAGTGACAGGAGGAGATCAGCCCCAGCATTTT. Its protein product is CASSLVTGGDQPQHF.

This chain joins TRBV12-3 or TRBV12-4 and TRBJ1-2; TRBD1 aligns across 7 bases. The length of the CDR3 is 13 residues. V lost 2 bases, J lost 4 bases, and 1 base stayed unmatched. CDR3 region: CASSLRDSYGYTF. The CDR3 nucleotides are TGTGCCAGCAGTTTACGGGACAGCTATGGCTACACCTTC.

The genes are TRBV6-5 and TRBJ1-1, with D tentatively TRBD1 (6 bases). From germline, CDR1 is MNHEY and CDR2 SVGAGI. This CDR3 has 11 residues. The V end was cut by 4 bases, the J end by 9 bases, with 9 bases between. DNA for the CDR3: TGTGCCAGCAGTTCCCAGGGGAAAGCTTTCTTT. Translation: CASSSQGKAFF.

DNA for the CDR3: TGTGCCAGCAGTCCGTGGGGTACCGGGGAGCTGTTTTTT. Encoded protein: CASSPWGTGELFF. The V and J genes are TRBV12-3 or TRBV12-4 and TRBJ2-2; D is undetermined. V gave up 5 bases and J gave up 5 bases, with 9 bases separating them. The CDR3 is made up of 13 amino acids.

This clonotype was counted only a few times. V is TRBV27 and J is TRBJ2-3; D is ambiguous. The germline V and J ends were trimmed by 2 bases and 2 bases, with 8 bases remaining between them. From germline, CDR1 is MNHEY and CDR2 SMNVEV (reference sequence). This CDR3 comprises 14 residues. The CDR3: CASSLGQITDTQYF. CDR3 bases: TGTGCCAGCAGTTTAGGGCAGATCACAGATACGCAGTATTTT.

The V gene is TRBV30, the J gene TRBJ2-2; D unresolved. This CDR3 is 14 amino acids long. V lost 4 bases to trimming and J lost 2 bases, with 11 bases between them. The germline V gene encodes CDR1 GTSNPN and CDR2 SVGIG (reference sequence). CDR3 nucleotides: TGTGCCTGGAAGTCAGGACCAAACACCGGGGAGCTGTTTTTT. It encodes CAWKSGPNTGELFF.

CDR3 sequence: CASSDPGTAGTGELFF. The CDR3 DNA reads as TGCGCCAGCAGTGACCCCGGGACGGCAGGCACCGGGGAGCTGTTTTTT. V is TRBV10-1 and J is TRBJ2-2; D may be TRBD1 or TRBD2 (5 bases each). The germline V gene has CDR1 WNHNN and CDR2 SYGVQD (reference sequence). With 3 bases removed from V and 4 bases from J, the gap between germline ends came to 15 bases. CDR3 length: 16 residues.

This clonotype has more than one count but fewer than ten. The gene calls are TRBV6-1 and TRBJ1-2; D remains unclear. Trimming removed 5 bases from V and 8 bases from J, with 15 bases in between. The germline gives CDR1 MNHNS, CDR2 SASEGT. This CDR3 comprises 13 residues. The CDR3 loop reads CASSLVRPQGYTF. The CDR3 DNA is TGTGCCAGCAGTCTTGTCCGGCCCCAGGGCTACACCTTC.

The chain combines TRBV7-2 with TRBJ1-1; no firm D call. The germline V gene has CDR1 SGHTA and CDR2 FQGNSA. Trimming removed 1 base at V and 5 bases at J, with 11 bases between. This CDR3 region has 14 residues. The CDR3 DNA follows: TGTGCCAGCAGCTTAGGGGGTAGTGGAACTGAAGCTTTCTTT. It yields the protein CASSLGGSGTEAFF.

This clonotype was recorded a few times. This chain links TRBV19 with TRBJ2-6, with D perhaps matching TRBD1 (6 bases). Germline CDR1 reads LNHDA; CDR2 reads SQIVND (reference sequence). Trimming removed 4 bases from V and 0 bases from J, with 19 bases in between. This CDR3 has 19 amino acids. The chain's CDR3 is CASSTIYRAVSSGANVLTF. Here the CDR3 DNA reads TGTGCCAGTAGTACGATATACAGGGCGGTAAGCTCTGGGGCCAACGTCCTGACTTTC.

The V call is TRBV4-2, the J call TRBJ2-1; TRBD2 matches at 9 bases. Germline V gene data show CDR1 as LGHNA and CDR2 as YNFKEQ. The length of the CDR3 is 16 residues. After removal of 1 base from V and 1 base from J, the junction contained 2 bases not matched to a gene. CDR3 DNA sequence: TGTGCCAGCAGCCAAGCCACTAGCGGGTCCTACAATGAGCAGTTCTTC. Encoded protein: CASSQATSGSYNEQFF.

The gene calls are TRBV20-1 and TRBJ1-1, with 9 bases lining up with TRBD1. CDR1 and CDR2 (germline): DFQATT, SNEGSKA (reference sequence). After removal of 5 bases from V and 1 base from J, the junction contained 5 bases not matched to a gene. The CDR3 sequence is 14 residues long. DNA for the CDR3: TGCAGTGCTCTCGGGACAGGGACGAACACTGAAGCTTTCTTT. Protein sequence: CSALGTGTNTEAFF.

This chain joins TRBV15 and TRBJ2-7; D ambiguous. The V end lost 0 bases, the J end lost 2 bases, and 8 bases lay between the germline ends. The CDR3 sequence is 14 residues long. The germline CDR1 and CDR2 sequences are LNHNV and YYDKDF (reference sequence). This CDR3 is CATSREGGAYEQYF. The CDR3 coding sequence is TGTGCCACCAGCAGAGAAGGCGGAGCCTACGAGCAGTACTTC.

This chain links TRBV2 with TRBJ2-7, with unresolved D. Germline CDR1 is SNHLY and CDR2 is FYNNEI. This CDR3 region has 13 residues. V was cut by 2 bases and J by 5 bases, with 10 bases left in between. The CDR3 DNA sequence: TGTGCCAGCAGTGAACCAGGAATGGACGAGCAGTACTTC. This translates into CASSEPGMDEQYF.